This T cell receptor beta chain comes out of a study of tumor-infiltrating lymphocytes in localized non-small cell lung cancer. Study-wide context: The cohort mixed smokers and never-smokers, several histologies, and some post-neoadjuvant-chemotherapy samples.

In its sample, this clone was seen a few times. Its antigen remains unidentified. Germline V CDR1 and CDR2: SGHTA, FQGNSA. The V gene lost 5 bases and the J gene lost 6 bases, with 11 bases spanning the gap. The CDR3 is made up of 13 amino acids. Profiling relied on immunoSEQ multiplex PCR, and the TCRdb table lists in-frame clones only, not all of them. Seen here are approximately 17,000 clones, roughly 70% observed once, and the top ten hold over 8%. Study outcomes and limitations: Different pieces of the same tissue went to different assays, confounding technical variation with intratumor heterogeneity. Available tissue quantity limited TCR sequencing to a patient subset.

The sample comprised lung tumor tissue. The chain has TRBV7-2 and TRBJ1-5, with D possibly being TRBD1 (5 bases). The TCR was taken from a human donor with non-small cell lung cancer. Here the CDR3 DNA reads TGTGCCAGCAGCGAAAGGCAGGGTCAGCCCCAGCATTTT. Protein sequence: CASSERQGQPQHF.